Described below is a single TCR beta chain sequence and its context. CDR1 is LGHNA and CDR2 is YSLEER in the germline V gene. The CDR3 contains 16 residues. J lost 8 bases, V lost 0 bases, and 5 bases had no gene match. This specimen belongs to a study of PD-1 blockade in classical Hodgkin lymphoma. Stated time point: cycle 4 day 1 (C4D1), after 6 weeks of nivolumab. Brentuximab vedotin exposure varied among the patients, all of whom had relapsed after autologous stem cell transplantation. Investigators isolated CD4+ T cells from thawed PBMCs through magnetic negative selection. Sequencing was performed with immunoSEQ multiplex PCR; in TCRdb, only in-frame clones are kept and a portion is missing. The data contain roughly 18,000 clones, 65% to 80% of them singletons.

The rearrangement links TRBV4-3 to TRBJ2-1; TRBD2 aligns across 12 bases. The material sequenced was CD4+ T cells from blood, taken before the fourth cycle of nivolumab. The sequence was obtained from a human donor with classical Hodgkin lymphoma. Here the CDR3 DNA reads TGCGCCAGCAGCCAAGATGCGACTAGCGGGAGACATGAGCAGTTCTTC. Translated, it gives CASSQDATSGRHEQFF.